The subject of this entry is one TCR beta chain. The CDR3 totals 18 residues. The germline V and J ends were trimmed by 0 bases and 4 bases, with 19 bases remaining between them. Germline loops: CDR1 LGHNA, CDR2 YSLEER. The data were obtained in a study of T cell responses to AZD1222 COVID-19 vaccine. Study background: Whether given at about 4 or about 12 weeks, second doses were pooled.

Assay used: immunoSEQ multiplex PCR; TCRdb lists only in-frame clones, some missing. The table records approximately 140,000 clones, over 85% of them present only once. The sequence came from an adult in good health. This sample comprised peripheral blood, obtained on day 0 of AZD1222 vaccination. This chain uses TRBV4-3 with TRBJ2-1; the D gene is possibly TRBD2 (6 bases). The chain's CDR3 is CASSQDVGSSGGYNEQFF. The CDR3 nucleotides are TGCGCCAGCAGCCAAGACGTCGGTAGTAGCGGAGGATACAATGAGCAGTTCTTC.